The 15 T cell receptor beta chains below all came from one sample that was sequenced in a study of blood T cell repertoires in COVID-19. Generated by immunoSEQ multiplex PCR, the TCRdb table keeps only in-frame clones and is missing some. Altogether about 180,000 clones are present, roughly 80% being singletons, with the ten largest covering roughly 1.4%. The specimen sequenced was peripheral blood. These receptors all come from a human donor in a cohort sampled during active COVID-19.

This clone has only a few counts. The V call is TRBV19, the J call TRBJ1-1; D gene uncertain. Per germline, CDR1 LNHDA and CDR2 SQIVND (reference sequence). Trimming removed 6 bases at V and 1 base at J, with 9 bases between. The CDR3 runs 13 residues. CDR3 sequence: CASSLQRNTEAFF. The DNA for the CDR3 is TGTGCCAGTAGCTTACAGAGGAACACTGAAGCTTTCTTT.

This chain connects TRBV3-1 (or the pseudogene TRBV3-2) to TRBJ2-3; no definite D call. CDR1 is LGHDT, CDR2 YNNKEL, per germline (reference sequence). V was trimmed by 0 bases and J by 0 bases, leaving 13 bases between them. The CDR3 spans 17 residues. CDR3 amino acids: CASSQDIAAFSTDTQYF. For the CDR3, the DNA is TGTGCCAGCAGCCAAGATATCGCGGCCTTTAGCACAGATACGCAGTATTTT.

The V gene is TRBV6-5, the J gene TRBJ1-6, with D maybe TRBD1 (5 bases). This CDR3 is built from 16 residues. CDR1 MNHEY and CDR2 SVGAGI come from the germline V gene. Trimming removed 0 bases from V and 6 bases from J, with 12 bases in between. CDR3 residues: CASSYSWQGSNSPLHF. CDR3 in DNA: TGTGCCAGCAGTTACTCGTGGCAGGGTTCTAATTCACCCCTCCACTTT.

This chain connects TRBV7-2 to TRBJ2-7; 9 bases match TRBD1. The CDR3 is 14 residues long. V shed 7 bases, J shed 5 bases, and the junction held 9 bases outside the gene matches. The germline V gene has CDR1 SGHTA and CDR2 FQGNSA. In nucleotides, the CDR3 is TGTGCCAGCAACTCGGGACAGGGAAGCCACGAGCAGTACTTC. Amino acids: CASNSGQGSHEQYF.

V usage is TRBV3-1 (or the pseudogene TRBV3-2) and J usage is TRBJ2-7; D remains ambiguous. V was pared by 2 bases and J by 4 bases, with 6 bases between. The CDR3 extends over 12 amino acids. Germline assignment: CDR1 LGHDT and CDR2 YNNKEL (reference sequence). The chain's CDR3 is CASSQTVYEQYF. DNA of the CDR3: TGTGCCAGCAGCCAAACTGTATACGAGCAGTACTTC.

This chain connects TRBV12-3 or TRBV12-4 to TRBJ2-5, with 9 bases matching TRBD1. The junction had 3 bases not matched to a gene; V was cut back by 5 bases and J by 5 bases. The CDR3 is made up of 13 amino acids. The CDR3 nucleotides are TGTGCCAGCAGTATGACAGGGGGGGAGACCCAGTACTTC. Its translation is CASSMTGGETQYF.

CDR3 sequence reads: CASSDRGGTNTEAFF. CDR3 nucleotides: TGCGCCAGCAGCGACAGGGGGGGCACGAACACTGAAGCTTTCTTT. The chain combines TRBV5-1 with TRBJ1-1; 9 nucleotides align to TRBD1. After removal of 4 bases from V and 1 base from J, the junction contained 5 bases not matched to a gene. The CDR3 loop spans 15 amino acids. Germline CDR1 SGHRS, CDR2 YFSETQ.

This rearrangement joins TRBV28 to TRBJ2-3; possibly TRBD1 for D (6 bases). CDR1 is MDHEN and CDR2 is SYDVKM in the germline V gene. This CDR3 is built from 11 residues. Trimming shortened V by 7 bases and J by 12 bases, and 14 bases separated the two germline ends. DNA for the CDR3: TGTGCCAGCACCGTGAGAGGGGGTCAGTATTTT. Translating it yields CASTVRGGQYF.

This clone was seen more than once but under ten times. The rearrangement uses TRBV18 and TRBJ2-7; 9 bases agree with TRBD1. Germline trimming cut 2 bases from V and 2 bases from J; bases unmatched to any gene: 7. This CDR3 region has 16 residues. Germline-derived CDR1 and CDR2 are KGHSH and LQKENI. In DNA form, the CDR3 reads TGTGCCAGCTCACCATACCGGGACAGGGTCACCTACGAGCAGTACTTC. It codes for CASSPYRDRVTYEQYF.

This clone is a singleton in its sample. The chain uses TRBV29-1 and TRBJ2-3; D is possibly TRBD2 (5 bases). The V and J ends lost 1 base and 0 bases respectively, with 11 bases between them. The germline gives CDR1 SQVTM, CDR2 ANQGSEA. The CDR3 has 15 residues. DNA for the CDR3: TGCAGCGTTGAAGTGGAGGCGCGCAGCACAGATACGCAGTATTTT. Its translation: CSVEVEARSTDTQYF.

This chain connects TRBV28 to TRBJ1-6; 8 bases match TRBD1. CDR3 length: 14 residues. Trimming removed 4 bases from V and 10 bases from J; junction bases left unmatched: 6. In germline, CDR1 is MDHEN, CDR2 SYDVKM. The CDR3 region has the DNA TGTGCCAGCAGTTCTTCAGGGGGCGGATCACCCCTCCACTTT. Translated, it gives CASSSSGGGSPLHF.

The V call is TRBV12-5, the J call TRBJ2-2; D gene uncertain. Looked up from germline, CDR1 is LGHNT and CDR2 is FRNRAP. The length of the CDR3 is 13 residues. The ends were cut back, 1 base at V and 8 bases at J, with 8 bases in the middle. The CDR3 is CASGLGAWGELFF. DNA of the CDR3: TGTGCTAGTGGTTTGGGGGCGTGGGGGGAGCTGTTTTTT.

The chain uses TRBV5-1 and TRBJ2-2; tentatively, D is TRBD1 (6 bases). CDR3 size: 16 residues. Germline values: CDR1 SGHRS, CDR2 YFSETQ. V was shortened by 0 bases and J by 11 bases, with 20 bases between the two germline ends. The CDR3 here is CASSLAVDRRVFELFF. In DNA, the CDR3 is TGCGCCAGCAGCTTGGCCGTTGACAGGCGAGTTTTTGAGCTGTTTTTT.

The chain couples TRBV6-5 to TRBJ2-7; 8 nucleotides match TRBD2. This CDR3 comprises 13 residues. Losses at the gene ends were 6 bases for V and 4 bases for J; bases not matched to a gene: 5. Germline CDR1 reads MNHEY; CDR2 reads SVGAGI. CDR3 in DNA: TGTGCCAGCAGAACTAGCGGAGTATACGAGCAGTACTTC. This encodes CASRTSGVYEQYF.

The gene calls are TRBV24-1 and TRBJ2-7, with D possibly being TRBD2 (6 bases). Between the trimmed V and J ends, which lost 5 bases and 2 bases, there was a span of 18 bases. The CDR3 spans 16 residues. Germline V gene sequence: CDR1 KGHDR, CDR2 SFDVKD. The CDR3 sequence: CATSAPPGDGPYEQYF. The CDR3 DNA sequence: TGTGCCACCAGTGCCCCCCCGGGGGACGGCCCCTACGAGCAGTACTTC.